The clone carrying this T cell receptor beta chain was counted a few times. These data come from a study of blood T cell repertoires in COVID-19. Turning to the study itself: The study drew acute and convalescent COVID-19 samples from the United States, Italy and Spain. The cDNA or gDNA used as material had been derived from T cells, B-cell-depleted T cells, or PBMCs.

Participants had their cohort set by participant-reported clinical history. Libraries were prepared by immunoSEQ multiplex PCR; TCRdb keeps only in-frame clonotypes and omits some of them. The top ten clones hold roughly 3.2% of a sample with roughly 190,000 clones, roughly 83% of them seen once. The CDR3 is 14 residues long. V shed 0 bases and J 1 base; nucleotides not matched to a gene: 1. The germline V gene encodes CDR1 GTSNPN and CDR2 SVGIG (reference sequence). The sequence came from a woman in her 30s who had recovered from COVID-19. This chain links TRBV30 with TRBJ2-7; 9 positions match TRBD1. Sequenced sample: PBMCs or T cells enriched from blood (not recorded which). CDR3 sequence: CAWSVGTGSYEQYF. In nucleotides, the CDR3 is TGTGCCTGGAGTGTAGGGACAGGGTCCTACGAGCAGTACTTC. The variable domain in full, with the rest retrieved from reference TRBV30 and TRBJ2-7, is SQTIHQWPATLVQPVGSPLSLECTVEGTSNPNLYWYRQAAGRGLQLLFYSVGIGQISSEVPQNLSASRPQDRQFILSSKKLLLSDSGFYLCAWSVGTGSYEQYFGPGTRLTVT.